The next 27 T cell receptor beta chains were all read from a single sample in a study of T cells in Graves' hyperthyroidism and ophthalmopathy (dated by TCRdb to between 2019 and 2020). Library generation was performed with multiplex PCR. The reads were generated on an Illumina HiSeq 2000. The TCR beta CDR3 regions were amplified from the RNA transcripts. The TCR CDR3 was subjected to a first round of RT-PCR using the HTBI primer set and the Qiagen OneStep RT-PCR kit. The raw public data were reprocessed by TCRdb itself: fastp quality trimming at Q25, MiXCR clonotype calling, in-frame beta chains only. Rows with one shared CDR3 protein collapse into an entry with the most common genes and DNA. For this sample there are 750,000 to 900,000 distinct CDR3 sequences; about two fifths appear just once. The ten largest clonotypes hold 8.9% of the sample. Sequencing used blood. These receptors all come from a man younger than 35 with Graves' hyperthyroidism.

This rearrangement joins TRBV12-3 or TRBV12-4 to TRBJ1-1; D gene ambiguous. Trimming removed 9 bases from V and 10 bases from J, with 6 bases in between. The CDR3 runs 8 residues. The CDR3 nucleotides read TGTGCCAGATATGGAGCTTTCTTT. Translated, it gives CARYGAFF.

V is TRBV29-1 and J is TRBJ1-2, with a possible D match to TRBD1 (5 bases). CDR3 length: 11 amino acids. CDR1 and CDR2 (germline): SQVTM, ANQGSEA. V gave up 4 bases and J gave up 12 bases, with 15 bases separating them. The CDR3 spells CSVAGVTGDTF. DNA of the CDR3: TGCAGCGTTGCGGGGGTGACGGGAGACACCTTC.

The V and J genes are TRBV20-1 and TRBJ1-1; D is perhaps TRBD1 (5 bases). This CDR3 is 13 amino acids long. Deletions cut 5 bases from V and 1 base from J, with 11 bases between. Germline CDR1 reads DFQATT; CDR2 reads SNEGSKA (reference sequence). CDR3 DNA: TGCAGTGCTGGGGGGGGATGGAACACTGAAGCTTTCTTT. It is translated as CSAGGGWNTEAFF.

CDR3 protein: CAIRPRGLAGESYEQYF. The CDR3 nucleotides read TGTGCCATCAGACCCCGGGGGCTAGCGGGAGAGTCCTACGAGCAGTACTTC. The chain carries TRBV2 and TRBJ2-7; 10 bases are a match to TRBD2. CDR3 length equals 17 residues. Germline V lookup: CDR1 SNHLY, CDR2 FYNNEI. Germline trimming cut 10 bases from V and 1 base from J; bases unmatched to any gene: 16.

This chain uses TRBV15 with TRBJ1-5; the match to TRBD1 covers 9 bases. The germline CDR1 and CDR2 sequences are LNHNV and YYDKDF (reference sequence). The CDR3 contains 16 residues. Trimming removed 1 base from V and 5 bases from J; junction bases left unmatched: 6. The CDR3 DNA reads as TGTGCCACCAGCAGAGGGGACAGGGTCGGCGATCAGCCCCAGCATTTT. Protein: CATSRGDRVGDQPQHF.

This clonotype was observed many times. This chain links TRBV29-1 with TRBJ1-1; D is unresolved. The CDR3 contains 10 residues. V was shortened by 6 bases and J by 6 bases, with 8 bases between the two germline ends. Germline assignment: CDR1 SQVTM and CDR2 ANQGSEA. The CDR3 nucleotides are TGCAGCGTGGCCGGACCTGAAGCTTTCTTT. Its protein product is CSVAGPEAFF.

This clonotype was observed a few times. This chain uses TRBV2 with TRBJ2-7, with D possibly matching TRBD1 (6 bases). The V and J ends lost 6 bases and 4 bases respectively, with 19 bases between them. CDR3 length equals 15 residues. Germline CDR1 is SNHLY and CDR2 is FYNNEI. CDR3 DNA: TGTGCCAGCAGCCGAGAGACTGTCAGGGGATACGAGCAGTACTTC. It specifies CASSRETVRGYEQYF.

This clonotype was picked up a small number of times. The CDR3 here is CASRRDRGPAEQYF. CDR3 DNA: TGTGCCAGCCGACGGGACAGGGGGCCGGCCGAGCAGTACTTC. The J gene is TRBJ2-7, the V gene TRBV12-3 or TRBV12-4; 12 positions match TRBD1. The CDR3 totals 14 residues. V was pared by 8 bases and J by 6 bases, with 8 bases of the junction left unmatched.

This rearrangement joins TRBV19 to TRBJ2-6; unclear D gene. The ends were cut back, 3 bases at V and 15 bases at J, with 0 bases in the middle. Germline V gene data show CDR1 as LNHDA and CDR2 as SQIVND (reference sequence). CDR3 size: 8 residues. Here the CDR3 DNA reads TGTGCCAGTAGTATCCTGACTTTC. The encoded protein is CASSILTF. The full variable domain, rest sourced from reference TRBV19 and TRBJ2-6, is DGGITQSPKYLFRKEGQNVTLSCEQNLNHDAMYWYRQDPGQGLRLIYYSQIVNDFQKGDIAEGYSVSREKKESFPLTVTSAQKNPTAFYLCASSILTFGAGSRLTVL.

The genes are TRBV5-1 and TRBJ1-4; 8 bases fit TRBD1. The CDR3 runs to 15 residues. Per germline, CDR1 SGHRS and CDR2 YFSETQ. J gave up 8 bases and V 4 bases, and 10 bases lay outside the gene matches. The CDR3 protein is CASSAGQGGNEKLFF. The CDR3 coding sequence is TGCGCCAGCAGCGCCGGACAGGGAGGAAACGAAAAACTGTTTTTT.

This clonotype occurred a few times. V gene TRBV6-5 combines with J gene TRBJ1-5, with 7 bases fitting TRBD1. The CDR3 covers 13 residues. Trimming took 8 bases from V and 4 from J; bases not matched to a gene: 5. The germline CDR1 and CDR2 sequences are MNHEY and SVGAGI. The CDR3, as DNA: TGTGCCAGCTACAGGGGAAGTAATCAGCCCCAGCATTTT. Translation: CASYRGSNQPQHF.

This CDR3 is CASSNRDLLSYEQYF. The DNA of the CDR3 is TGTGCCAGCAGCAATAGGGATCTTCTGAGCTACGAGCAGTACTTC. This chain uses TRBV2 with TRBJ2-7; D is uncertain. The CDR3 sequence is 15 residues long. V gave up 6 bases and J gave up 3 bases, with 18 bases separating them. Germline V gene sequence: CDR1 SNHLY, CDR2 FYNNEI.

This chain connects TRBV5-1 to TRBJ2-7; D ambiguous. V lost 5 bases to trimming and J lost 4 bases, with 10 bases between them. The CDR3 has 12 residues. CDR1 is SGHRS, CDR2 YFSETQ, per germline. The CDR3 region is CASRDLGYEQYF. For the CDR3, the DNA is TGCGCCAGCAGAGATCTGGGGTACGAGCAGTACTTC.

This chain joins TRBV29-1 and TRBJ1-2; TRBD1 is a possible D gene (5 bases). Germline CDR1 and CDR2: SQVTM and ANQGSEA. The CDR3 extends over 14 amino acids. Trimming shortened V by 3 bases and J by 2 bases, and 13 bases separated the two germline ends. CDR3 loop: CSVDGVEGNYGYTF. DNA of the CDR3: TGCAGCGTTGACGGTGTCGAGGGGAACTATGGCTACACCTTC.

The chain links TRBV2 to TRBJ1-1; D gene ambiguous. The length of the CDR3 is 15 residues. The ends were cut back, 10 bases at V and 1 base at J, with 19 bases in the middle. Germline loops: CDR1 SNHLY, CDR2 FYNNEI. In DNA, the CDR3 is TGTGCCACAGATCGATTAGAGGGCGGGAACACTGAAGCTTTCTTT. This codes for CATDRLEGGNTEAFF.

Points on this clonotype: The germline gene is not matched at one end of the junction; a read error may be the cause. V is TRBV4-1 and J is TRBJ1-1; D gene uncertain. CDR3 size: 15 residues. Germline CDR1 and CDR2: MGHRA and YSYEKL. CDR3 protein: CASTQEGLRNTEAFF. In DNA form, the CDR3 reads TGCGCCAGCACCCAAGAGGGTTTAAGGAACACTGAAGCTTTCTTT.

In regard to this clonotype: This sequence may be a read error, since a much larger clone differs from it by one base. This chain uses TRBV5-1 with TRBJ1-6; 7 nucleotides line up with TRBD1. Germline V gene lookup returns CDR1 SGHRS and CDR2 YFSETQ. This CDR3 is 14 amino acids long. The CDR3 sequence is CASSQRTGGSPLYF. CDR3 nucleotides: TGTGCCAGCAGCCAGCGGACAGGCGGTTCACCCCTCTACTTT.

Comments on this clonotype: This may stem from a read error, because a much larger clone lies one nucleotide away. The chain couples TRBV10-3 to TRBJ1-2; D not certain. V gave up 0 bases and J gave up 8 bases, with 7 bases separating them. Germline V gives CDR1 ENHRY, CDR2 SYGVKD. CDR3 length equals 12 residues. CDR3 amino acids: CAISESPAGYTF. CDR3 nucleotides: TGTGCCATCAGTGAGTCCCCTGCGGGCTACACCTTC.

This clonotype was seen at least ten times. The chain employs TRBV6-6 and TRBJ1-1, with D hard to call. The CDR3 totals 13 residues. Germline CDR1 and CDR2: MNHNY and SVGAGI (reference sequence). Trimming shortened V by 7 bases and J by 0 bases, and 9 bases separated the two germline ends. The CDR3 region is CASTDTVNTEAFF. CDR3 bases: TGTGCCAGCACCGACACCGTGAACACTGAAGCTTTCTTT.

A note on this clonotype: This sequence may be a read error, since a much larger clone differs from it by one base. V is TRBV10-2 and J is TRBJ1-1; TRBD1 might be the D (5 bases). This CDR3 has 12 amino acids. Germline CDR1 reads WSHSY; CDR2 reads SAAADI. V was clipped by 11 bases and J by 5 bases, with 15 bases between them. This chain's CDR3 is CAGTQGTTEAFF. CDR3 coding DNA: TGCGCCGGCACCCAAGGGACGACTGAAGCTTTCTTT.

The rearrangement uses TRBV9 and TRBJ2-2; 10 bases are a match to TRBD2. The germline V gene has CDR1 SGDLS and CDR2 YYNGEE. The CDR3 contains 14 residues. V was clipped by 7 bases and J by 4 bases; unmatched bases: 4. The CDR3 region has the DNA TGTGCCAGCTCTAGCGGGGGCCCCACCGGGGAGCTGTTTTTT. Protein: CASSSGGPTGELFF.

This clonotype has at least ten counts. The chain combines TRBV2 with TRBJ2-7; D is perhaps TRBD1 (6 bases). The V end lost 7 bases, the J end lost 1 base, and 8 bases lay between the germline ends. The germline V gene has CDR1 SNHLY and CDR2 FYNNEI. The CDR3 is made up of 12 amino acids. The CDR3: CASIGQSYEQYF. The CDR3 DNA reads as TGTGCCAGCATCGGACAGTCCTACGAGCAGTACTTC.

The table lists this clonotype with a few counts. V is TRBV5-1 and J is TRBJ1-1, with D unclear. This CDR3 has 13 residues. V was trimmed by 2 bases and J by 6 bases, leaving 11 bases between them. Germline loops: CDR1 SGHRS, CDR2 YFSETQ. The CDR3 bases are TGCGCCAGCAGCTTACACCGAGGGCCTGAAGCTTTCTTT. It translates to CASSLHRGPEAFF. The full variable domain, with the rest looked up from reference TRBV5-1 and TRBJ1-1, is KAGVTQTPRYLIKTRGQQVTLSCSPISGHRSVSWYQQTPGQGLQFLFEYFSETQRNKGNFPGRFSGRQFSNSRSEMNVSTLELGDSALYLCASSLHRGPEAFFGQGTRLTVV.

This clonotype was seen a handful of times. The chain has TRBV7-2 and TRBJ2-5; no firm D call. The germline gives CDR1 SGHTA, CDR2 FQGNSA. The V end was cut by 1 base, the J end by 2 bases, with 14 bases between. This CDR3 region has 16 residues. The CDR3 DNA is TGTGCCAGCAGCTTAGTTCAGGCGGTAACACAAGAGACCCAGTACTTC. Translating gives CASSLVQAVTQETQYF.

The V call is TRBV12-3 or TRBV12-4, the J call TRBJ2-2, with D possibly matching TRBD1 (5 bases). The germline V and J ends were trimmed by 5 bases and 5 bases, with 18 bases remaining between them. This CDR3 contains 16 residues. The CDR3 loop reads CASSPLGPRITGELFF. The DNA of the CDR3 is TGTGCCAGCAGTCCTCTGGGGCCTAGAATTACCGGGGAGCTGTTTTTT.

There are a few counts of this clonotype. This chain connects TRBV6-6 to TRBJ1-2; maybe TRBD1 (5 bases). The CDR3 contains 17 residues. V was cut by 7 bases and J by 2 bases, with 23 bases left in between. Germline-derived CDR1 and CDR2 are MNHNY and SVGAGI (reference sequence). As DNA, the CDR3 is TGTGCCAGCAAAGTGGGAGAGGGGAGGAGAACAAACTATGGCTACACCTTC. Encoded protein: CASKVGEGRRTNYGYTF.

The gene calls are TRBV11-2 and TRBJ1-1, with 8 bases matching TRBD1. The germline V gene has CDR1 SGHAT and CDR2 FQNNGV. Trimming cost V 5 bases and J 1 base; bases outside gene matches: 6. The CDR3 contains 15 residues. CDR3 loop: CASSRQGTGNTEAFF. In DNA, the CDR3 is TGTGCCAGCAGCCGTCAGGGGACAGGGAACACTGAAGCTTTCTTT.